This is a list of T cell receptor beta chains from one sample in a study of T cells in Graves' hyperthyroidism and ophthalmopathy. TCRdb ran MiXCR on the multiplex PCR reads and lists one entry per CDR3 protein. The sample yields roughly 500,000 distinct CDR3 sequences, roughly 46% seen once. The specimen sequenced was peripheral blood or thyroid tissue (not recorded which). The source is an adult woman with Graves' disease, either hyperthyroidism or ophthalmopathy (not recorded which). Each CDR3 is given with its conserved first and last residue. A D gene is named only where the DNA matches it firmly. Some rows mark clone size as missing; the rest say once, few, many or name a class of expanded clone.

D gene | J gene | clone size | V gene | CDR3 protein | CDR3 DNA
TRBD2 | TRBJ2-1 | - | TRBV2 | CASRVAGGYNEQFF | TGTGCCAGCAGAGTAGCGGGAGGTTACAATGAGCAGTTCTTC
- | TRBJ2-6 | - | TRBV3-1 | CASSQDYPGLVAGANVLTF | TGTGCCAGCAGCCAAGATTACCCGGGGTTAGTGGCTGGGGCCAACGTCCTGACTTTC
- | TRBJ1-6 | - | TRBV7-9 | CASSSEGGWGSPLHF | TGTGCCAGCAGCTCAGAAGGGGGTTGGGGTTCACCCCTCCACTTT
- | TRBJ2-7 | many | TRBV7-2 | CASSLLSGSPAYEQYF | TGTGCCAGCAGCTTATTATCTGGCAGTCCTGCGTACGAGCAGTACTTC
- | TRBJ1-1 | - | TRBV12-3/TRBV12-4 | CASSASTGGTEAFF | TGTGCCAGCAGTGCATCGACGGGCGGCACTGAAGCTTTCTTT
- | TRBJ1-1 | - | TRBV6-4 | CASSDSTGSEAFF | TGTGCCAGCAGTGACTCGACGGGGAGCGAAGCTTTCTTT
- | TRBJ1-1 | - | TRBV29-1 | CSVEGGSAEAFF | TGCAGCGTTGAAGGGGGCTCGGCTGAAGCTTTCTTT
TRBD1 | TRBJ2-7 | - | TRBV9 | CASSVGQGDEQYF | TGTGCCAGCAGCGTAGGGCAGGGGGACGAGCAGTACTTC
TRBD2 | TRBJ2-5 | many | TRBV12-3/TRBV12-4 | CASSLAGLAEETQYF | TGTGCCAGCAGTTTAGCTGGTCTAGCGGAAGAGACCCAGTACTTC
- | TRBJ2-6 | once | TRBV20-1 | CSARASGANVLTF | TGCAGTGCTAGGGCCTCTGGGGCCAACGTCCTGACTTTC
- | TRBJ1-2 | - | TRBV20-1 | CSASTTGPGYGYTF | TGCAGTGCCAGTACCACAGGGCCAGGCTATGGCTACACCTTC
- | TRBJ2-7 | - | TRBV7-3 | CASSPFHRVIGNEQYF | TGTGCCAGCAGTCCCTTCCACAGGGTGATAGGAAATGAGCAGTACTTC
- | TRBJ1-6 | - | TRBV15 | CATSRDRRGGSPLHF | TGTGCCACCAGCAGAGATCGCAGGGGAGGATCACCCCTCCACTTT
- | TRBJ1-2 | many | TRBV10-3 | CAISMTPLGDGYTF | TGTGCCATCAGTATGACACCTCTTGGGGATGGCTACACCTTC
- | TRBJ2-7 | once | TRBV15 | CATSRDSAVYEQYF | TGTGCCACCAGCAGAGATTCGGCAGTCTACGAGCAGTACTTC
TRBD1 | TRBJ1-1 | many | TRBV2 | CASSEPFGQGEAFF | TGTGCCAGCAGTGAACCGTTTGGACAGGGAGAAGCTTTCTTT
- | TRBJ2-7 | few | TRBV10-3 | CAIGQSSSYEQYF | TGTGCCATCGGACAGTCCAGCTCCTACGAGCAGTACTTC
- | TRBJ2-2 | many | TRBV2 | CASYGFPRTGELFF | TGTGCCAGCTATGGATTCCCACGCACCGGGGAGCTGTTTTTT
- | TRBJ2-5 | few | TRBV7-6 | CASSLEPSVETQYF | TGTGCCAGCAGCTTAGAACCATCGGTGGAGACCCAGTACTTC
- | TRBJ1-1 | once | TRBV25-1 | CASSPAWGSNTEAFF | TGTGCCAGCAGTCCTGCCTGGGGCTCGAACACTGAAGCTTTCTTT
- | TRBJ2-7 | - | TRBV2 | CASSEWRGIYEQYF | TGTGCCAGCAGTGAATGGAGGGGGATCTACGAGCAGTACTTC
TRBD2 | TRBJ2-5 | - | TRBV10-3 | CASRVLAGGGETQYF | TGTGCCAGCAGAGTCCTAGCGGGGGGTGGCGAGACCCAGTACTTC
- | TRBJ1-2 | - | TRBV10-3 | CAISRSGANYGYTF | TGTGCCATCAGTCGGTCCGGAGCTAACTATGGCTACACCTTC
- | TRBJ1-5 | - | TRBV4-1 | CASSSVVGYNDQPQHF | TGCGCCAGCAGTTCGGTCGTAGGGTACAACGATCAGCCCCAGCATTTT
- | TRBJ1-4 | many | TRBV20-1 | CSATMQDNRGEKLFF | TGCAGTGCTACTATGCAGGACAACCGGGGTGAAAAACTGTTTTTT
TRBD1 | TRBJ1-1 | many | TRBV5-1 | CASSTGTASEAFF | TGCGCCAGCAGCACCGGGACAGCGTCAGAAGCTTTCTTT
- | TRBJ2-7 | many | TRBV2 | CASSRRREQYF | TGTGCCAGCAGTCGAAGACGCGAGCAGTACTTC
- | TRBJ1-1 | - | TRBV19 | CASSFGYEASF | TGTGCCAGTAGCTTTGGATACGAAGCTTCCTTT
TRBD2 | TRBJ2-7 | many | TRBV7-2 | CASSLGSTSLYEQYF | TGTGCCAGCAGCTTAGGGTCGACTAGCCTCTACGAGCAGTACTTC
- | TRBJ1-2 | few | TRBV29-1 | CSVESPNYGYTF | TGCAGCGTTGAAAGCCCTAACTATGGCTACACCTTC
TRBD2 | TRBJ2-2 | few | TRBV7-8 | CASSSQGGGELFF | TGTGCCAGCAGCTCGCAGGGAGGGGGGGAGCTGTTTTTT
- | TRBJ2-5 | - | TRBV7-2 | CASSLYREVKTQYF | TGTGCCAGCAGCCTGTACAGGGAAGTAAAGACCCAGTACTTC
- | TRBJ2-7 | many | TRBV20-1 | CSASPQGLYEQYF | TGCAGTGCTAGCCCCCAGGGGCTCTACGAGCAGTACTTC
- | TRBJ2-5 | - | TRBV30 | CAWSDKGRGGETQYF | TGTGCCTGGAGCGACAAGGGCAGGGGTGGTGAGACCCAGTACTTC
- | TRBJ1-2 | many | TRBV6-1 | CASRRGGYTF | TGTGCCAGCAGACGGGGTGGCTACACCTTC
TRBD2 | TRBJ2-7 | many | TRBV7-2 | CASSSSSGGLFEQYF | TGTGCCAGCAGCTCGTCTAGCGGGGGACTTTTCGAGCAGTACTTC
- | TRBJ1-5 | many | TRBV6-6 | CASSYYGKGRQPQHF | TGTGCCAGCAGTTACTATGGAAAGGGCAGGCAGCCCCAGCATTTT
TRBD1 | TRBJ2-7 | - | TRBV10-3 | CASAFTGTGGSEQYF | TGTGCCAGCGCTTTTACCGGGACAGGGGGGTCCGAGCAGTACTTC
- | TRBJ1-5 | - | TRBV7-2 | CASSLGTPTRAQPQHF | TGTGCCAGCAGCTTAGGGACACCCACTAGGGCTCAGCCCCAGCATTTT
TRBD1 | TRBJ1-2 | - | TRBV7-2 | CAWNDRADGYTF | TGTGCCTGGAACGACAGGGCGGATGGCTACACCTTC
- | TRBJ1-1 | once | TRBV9 | CASSDGRAFF | TGTGCCAGCAGCGACGGGAGGGCTTTCTTT
- | TRBJ1-1 | - | TRBV12-3/TRBV12-4 | CASSLMGGGNTEAFF | TGTGCCAGCAGTTTGATGGGGGGTGGAAACACTGAAGCTTTCTTT
- | TRBJ1-1 | - | TRBV7-2 | CASSYSYTEAFF | TGTGCCAGCAGCTATTCGTACACTGAAGCTTTCTTT
TRBD2 | TRBJ2-5 | many | TRBV5-1 | CASSIGTSGEETQYF | TGCGCCAGCAGCATTGGGACTAGCGGTGAAGAGACCCAGTACTTC
TRBD1 | TRBJ2-7 | many | TRBV2 | CASSDTGAYEQYF | TGTGCCAGCAGTGATACAGGGGCATACGAGCAGTACTTC
TRBD2 | TRBJ2-7 | - | TRBV7-8 | CASSLSSGASYEQCF | TGTGCCAGCAGCTTAAGTAGCGGGGCATCCTACGAGCAGTGCTTC
- | TRBJ1-1 | many | TRBV5-1 | CASSFNRRPMNTEAFF | TGCGCCAGCAGCTTTAACAGACGGCCCATGAACACTGAAGCTTTCTTT
TRBD1 | TRBJ2-7 | many | TRBV9 | CASSPQIHRGVYEQYF | TGTGCCAGCAGCCCTCAAATTCACAGGGGGGTCTACGAGCAGTACTTC
- | TRBJ1-3 | - | TRBV20-1 | CSVDRPSSGNTIYF | TGCAGTGTTGACAGACCAAGCTCTGGAAACACCATATATTTT
- | TRBJ1-1 | many | TRBV14 | CASSHHTPEAFF | TGTGCCAGCAGCCACCATACTCCCGAAGCTTTCTTT
TRBD2 | TRBJ2-5 | - | TRBV29-1 | CSSLGLAGGETQYF | TGCAGCAGCCTCGGACTAGCGGGAGGGGAGACCCAGTACTTC
- | TRBJ1-2 | few | TRBV7-9 | CASSPGRVGYTF | TGTGCCAGCAGCCCCGGACGTGTTGGCTACACCTTC
- | TRBJ2-7 | many | TRBV27 | CASQQGDEQYF | TGTGCCAGCCAGCAGGGAGACGAGCAGTACTTC
- | TRBJ2-6 | - | TRBV19 | CASRNGAQGYGANVLTF | TGTGCCAGTCGGAACGGAGCTCAGGGTTATGGGGCCAACGTCCTGACTTTC
- | TRBJ1-5 | - | TRBV2 | CASREGDRIFAQHF | TGTGCCAGCAGAGAAGGGGACCGCATTTTCGCCCAGCATTTT